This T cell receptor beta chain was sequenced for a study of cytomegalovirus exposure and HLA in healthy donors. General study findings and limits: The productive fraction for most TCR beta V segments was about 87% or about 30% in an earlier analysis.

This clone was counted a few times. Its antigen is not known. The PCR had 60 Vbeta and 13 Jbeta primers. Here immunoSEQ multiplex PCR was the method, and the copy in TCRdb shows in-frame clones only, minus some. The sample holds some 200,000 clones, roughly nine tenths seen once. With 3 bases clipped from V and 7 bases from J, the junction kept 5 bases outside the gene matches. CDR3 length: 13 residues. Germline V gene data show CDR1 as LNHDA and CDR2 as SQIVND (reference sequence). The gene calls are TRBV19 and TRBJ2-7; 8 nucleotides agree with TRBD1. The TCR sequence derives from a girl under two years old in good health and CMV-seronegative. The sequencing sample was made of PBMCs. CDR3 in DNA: TGTGCCAGTAGTATGGGCAGGGGGCGAGAGCAGTACTTC. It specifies CASSMGRGREQYF.